These 9 T cell receptor beta chains share one sample of origin, sequenced in a study of CD8 T cells in ankylosing spondylitis. TCRdb reanalysed the 5' RACE reads using MiXCR and keeps one entry per CDR3 protein. This sample has 240,000 or so distinct CDR3 sequences, with 8.6% found just once. Sequencing used blood, either unsorted or a sorted T cell fraction (not recorded which). These receptors were collected from a male donor with ankylosing spondylitis or in good health (not recorded which).

This clonotype has ten or more counts. The chain combines TRBV6-1 with TRBJ1-2; TRBD1 matches at 7 bases. The length of the CDR3 is 15 residues. CDR1 MNHNS and CDR2 SASEGT come from the germline V gene. The V gene end was trimmed by 6 bases and the J gene end by 5 bases; junction bases not matched to a gene: 12. CDR3 protein: CASRGLQGRSYGYTF. CDR3 sequence (DNA): TGTGCCAGCAGGGGTCTACAGGGGCGATCATATGGCTACACCTTC.

This clonotype was detected ten times or more. The genes are TRBV10-3 and TRBJ2-5; D perhaps matches TRBD1 (6 bases). This CDR3 is 13 amino acids long. V was trimmed by 2 bases and J by 5 bases, leaving 9 bases between them. Germline CDR1 is ENHRY and CDR2 is SYGVKD. CDR3 sequence reads: CAISEDRFETQYF. In nucleotides, the CDR3 is TGTGCCATCAGTGAGGACAGGTTCGAGACCCAGTACTTC.

V is TRBV5-6 and J is TRBJ2-1; 10 bases are shared with TRBD1. The CDR3 loop spans 16 amino acids. CDR1 SGHDT and CDR2 YYEEEE come from the germline V gene. The V and J ends lost 4 bases and 4 bases, in that order; junction bases with no gene match: 8. The chain's CDR3 is CASSPRQGAPYNEQFF. The CDR3 DNA reads TGTGCCAGCAGCCCAAGACAGGGGGCGCCTTACAATGAGCAGTTCTTC.

This clonotype was recorded at least ten times. The chain carries TRBV5-1 and TRBJ2-4; a possible D gene is TRBD1 (6 bases). Trimming pared 4 bases from V and 0 bases from J, leaving 11 bases between. This CDR3 is built from 15 residues. The germline V gene has CDR1 SGHRS and CDR2 YFSETQ. Written as DNA, the CDR3 is TGCGCCAGCAGCCCGGACAGCCTAGCCAAAAACATTCAGTACTTC. This sequence encodes CASSPDSLAKNIQYF.

The sample holds many counts of this clonotype. The V and J genes are TRBV6-2 or TRBV6-3 and TRBJ2-3, with 9 bases aligning to TRBD2. The germline V gene has CDR1 MNHEY and CDR2 SVGEGT. This CDR3 region has 17 residues. V lost 3 bases, J lost 7 bases, and 14 bases stayed unmatched. The CDR3 DNA reads as TGTGCCAGCAGTTATCCGATGGCGGGGGGGCCCCCATATACGCAGTATTTT. It specifies CASSYPMAGGPPYTQYF.

The J gene is TRBJ2-7, the V gene TRBV6-5; 8 positions agree with TRBD2. V lost 2 bases and J lost 4; bases outside the gene matches: 7. The germline V gene has CDR1 MNHEY and CDR2 SVGAGI. The CDR3 loop spans 15 amino acids. The CDR3 DNA is TGTGCCAGCAGTTACATGGCGGGAGGACCGTACGAGCAGTACTTC. This encodes CASSYMAGGPYEQYF.

Many counts were recorded for this clonotype. The chain combines TRBV6-2 or TRBV6-3 with TRBJ2-7; no clear D. The germline CDR1 and CDR2 sequences are MNHEY and SVGEGT. The CDR3 sequence is 15 residues long. The ends were cut back, 4 bases at V and 7 bases at J, with 20 bases in the middle. In nucleotides, the CDR3 is TGTGCCAGCAGTTTCGTCTACGCGCTACCTCGGGAGCAGTACTTC. Its protein is CASSFVYALPREQYF.

This clonotype was picked up many times. The chain uses TRBV19 and TRBJ2-2, with no clear D. CDR3 size: 14 residues. Trimming left V 3 bases short and J 3 bases short, with 8 bases between. The V gene's germline CDR1 is LNHDA and CDR2 SQIVND (reference sequence). CDR3 sequence (DNA): TGTGCCAGTAGTATCTACAGAGACACCGGGGAGCTGTTTTTT. Protein: CASSIYRDTGELFF.

This clonotype was counted at least ten times. The CDR3 loop reads CASSRDWDGYTF. CDR3 sequence (DNA): TGTGCCAGCAGCCGGGACTGGGATGGCTACACCTTC. The chain uses TRBV7-9 and TRBJ1-2; D perhaps matches TRBD1 (5 bases). CDR3 length: 12 amino acids. The germline V and J ends were trimmed by 5 bases and 6 bases, with 10 bases remaining between them. Germline V gene lookup returns CDR1 SEHNR and CDR2 FQNEAQ (reference sequence).